These T cell receptor beta chains were read from a single sample in a study of technical replicates of blood from a handful of donors. Using immunoSEQ multiplex PCR, the repertoire was profiled, and TCRdb retains in-frame clones only, with some absent. The sample shows tens of thousands of clones, approximately 95% of them seen only once. Sequencing used PBMCs. These receptors came from a human donor in good health. Some clones in this sample may be carry-over from other donors' samples. The CDR3 runs from the conserved cysteine through the conserved F or W. D genes are given only for firm matches. Clone sizes are given selectively: once, few, many, or a class where the clone is expanded.

length,V,J,size,D,CDR3,DNA
15,TRBV18,TRBJ1-5,NA,TRBD1,CASSSPGQGVQPQHF,TGTGCCAGCTCATCTCCGGGACAGGGGGTTCAGCCCCAGCATTTT
13,TRBV29-1,TRBJ2-5,NA,TRBD2,CSVGEAGDETQYF,TGCAGCGTTGGTGAGGCGGGGGATGAGACCCAGTACTTC
14,TRBV4-1,TRBJ1-2,NA,TRBD1,CASSQPGQTYGYTF,TGCGCCAGCAGCCAACCGGGACAGACTTATGGCTACACCTTC
13,TRBV5-5,TRBJ2-1,NA,NA,CASSFDIYNEQFF,TGTGCCAGCAGCTTTGACATCTACAATGAGCAGTTCTTC
15,TRBV4-2,TRBJ2-7,NA,NA,CASSQDFPGSYEQYF,TGTGCCAGCAGCCAAGACTTCCCGGGGAGCTACGAGCAGTACTTC
14,TRBV7-9,TRBJ2-2,NA,NA,CASSFLGGSGELFF,TGTGCCAGCAGCTTTCTAGGGGGTTCCGGGGAGCTGTTTTTT
17,TRBV27,TRBJ2-3,NA,TRBD2,CASSITGTRTSTDTQYF,TGTGCCAGCAGTATCACCGGGACTAGGACTAGCACAGATACGCAGTATTTT
15,TRBV5-1,TRBJ1-6,NA,NA,CASSFGQVPNSPLHF,TGCGCCAGCAGCTTTGGACAAGTACCTAATTCACCCCTCCACTTT
14,TRBV2,TRBJ1-2,NA,TRBD1,CASKTGGAGYGYTF,TGTGCCAGCAAAACAGGGGGCGCCGGCTATGGCTACACCTTC
14,TRBV5-1,TRBJ1-4,NA,TRBD1,CASSLDRGGEKLFF,TGCGCCAGCAGCTTGGACAGGGGGGGGGAAAAACTGTTTTTT
15,TRBV5-5,TRBJ1-1,once,TRBD1,CASSFQGQLYTEAFF,TGTGCCAGCAGCTTCCAGGGACAGCTCTACACTGAAGCTTTCTTT
16,TRBV7-2,TRBJ2-4,NA,TRBD2,CASSRGPSGTENIQYF,TGTGCCAGCAGCCGAGGACCTAGCGGGACAGAAAACATTCAGTACTTC
14,TRBV6-4,TRBJ2-1,NA,NA,CASSDGTSHNEQFF,TGTGCCAGCAGTGACGGGACTTCCCACAATGAGCAGTTCTTC
15,TRBV7-9,TRBJ1-6,once,NA,CASSLAGSPNSPLHF,TGTGCCAGCAGCTTAGCCGGGTCCCCTAATTCACCCCTCCACTTT
14,TRBV30,TRBJ2-7,NA,TRBD2,CAWGWSGISYEQYF,TGTGCCTGGGGGTGGAGCGGGATTTCATACGAGCAGTACTTC
13,TRBV6-1,TRBJ1-2,NA,TRBD1,CASSRQGASGYTF,TGTGCCAGCAGTAGACAGGGGGCGAGCGGCTACACCTTC
16,TRBV7-3,TRBJ2-2,NA,TRBD1,CASSRKGTGEGGELFF,TGTGCCAGCAGCCGAAAGGGGACAGGGGAGGGCGGGGAGCTGTTTTTT
13,TRBV4-2,TRBJ2-7,once,TRBD1,CASSQQGAYEQYF,TGTGCCAGCAGCCAACAGGGGGCCTACGAGCAGTACTTC
15,TRBV7-9,TRBJ2-5,NA,NA,CASSLDSLFGETQYF,TGTGCCAGCAGCTTAGACTCCCTATTTGGAGAGACCCAGTACTTC
15,TRBV15,TRBJ1-6,NA,NA,CATSRDPGDNSPLHF,TGTGCCACCAGCAGAGACCCCGGAGATAATTCACCCCTCCACTTT
18,TRBV4-1,TRBJ1-4,once,TRBD1,CASSQLRTGKIGDEKLFF,TGCGCCAGCAGCCAACTTCGGACAGGGAAAATCGGAGATGAAAAACTGTTTTTT
14,TRBV29-1,TRBJ1-1,NA,NA,CSVSRGITNTEAFF,TGCAGCGTTTCCCGGGGGATAACGAACACTGAAGCTTTCTTT
16,TRBV5-5,TRBJ1-5,NA,NA,CASSLTPVQVNQPQHF,TGTGCCAGCAGCTTGACCCCCGTACAGGTGAATCAGCCCCAGCATTTT
15,TRBV4-2,TRBJ2-7,once,NA,CASSQPPPGSYEQYF,TGTGCCAGCAGCCAACCGCCTCCAGGCTCCTACGAGCAGTACTTC
15,TRBV7-6,TRBJ2-2,NA,TRBD1,CASSPPGGWTGELFF,TGTGCCAGCAGCCCCCCAGGGGGATGGACCGGGGAGCTGTTTTTT
15,TRBV5-1,TRBJ1-2,NA,TRBD1,CASSLAGQGVGGYTF,TGCGCCAGCAGCTTGGCGGGACAGGGAGTCGGTGGCTACACCTTC
17,TRBV4-3,TRBJ2-2,NA,NA,CASSQHGATMNTGELFF,TGCGCCAGCAGCCAACATGGGGCAACAATGAACACCGGGGAGCTGTTTTTT
14,TRBV27,TRBJ2-7,NA,NA,CASSPQGGIVEQYF,TGTGCCAGCAGTCCGCAGGGGGGTATCGTCGAGCAGTACTTC
15,TRBV4-1,TRBJ2-7,NA,NA,CASSQLPRGRYEQYF,TGCGCCAGCAGCCAACTTCCCAGGGGCCGGTACGAGCAGTACTTC
14,TRBV5-8,TRBJ1-5,NA,TRBD1,CASSDRVGNQPQHF,TGTGCCAGCAGCGACAGGGTTGGCAATCAGCCCCAGCATTTT
15,TRBV19,TRBJ2-7,NA,TRBD1,CASSPGTGGAYEQYF,TGTGCCAGTAGCCCGGGGACAGGGGGCGCCTACGAGCAGTACTTC
13,TRBV11-2,TRBJ2-7,NA,NA,CATSGRVGYEQYF,TGTGCCACTTCGGGAAGGGTGGGCTACGAGCAGTACTTC
17,TRBV5-8,TRBJ2-5,once,TRBD1,CASRGGQGLSYRETQYF,TGTGCCAGCAGAGGAGGACAGGGGCTATCATATCGGGAGACCCAGTACTTC
14,TRBV10-3,TRBJ1-6,NA,NA,CAISEGGAVLPLHF,TGTGCCATCAGTGAAGGAGGGGCAGTCCTCCCCCTCCACTTT
12,TRBV5-1,TRBJ2-5,NA,NA,CASGTTQETQYF,TGCGCCAGCGGGACAACGCAAGAGACCCAGTACTTC
16,TRBV7-6,TRBJ2-1,NA,TRBD2,CASSLGAGGSRGEQFF,TGTGCCAGCAGCTTAGGGGCGGGAGGTTCAAGGGGTGAGCAGTTCTTC
16,TRBV5-4,TRBJ2-6,NA,NA,CASSLGWGGGANVLTF,TGTGCCAGCAGCCTGGGGTGGGGAGGTGGGGCCAACGTCCTGACTTTC
15,TRBV11-3,TRBJ2-1,NA,TRBD2,CASSSRLAGRDEQFF,TGTGCCAGCAGCTCTAGACTAGCGGGACGGGATGAGCAGTTCTTC
16,TRBV19,TRBJ1-2,NA,TRBD1,CASTEEGANRNYGYTF,TGTGCCAGTACCGAGGAGGGGGCAAACCGAAACTATGGCTACACCTTC
14,TRBV7-6,TRBJ1-1,NA,TRBD1,CASSSGQGITEAFF,TGTGCCAGCAGCTCTGGACAGGGTATTACTGAAGCTTTCTTT
13,TRBV6-6,TRBJ2-7,NA,TRBD1,CASRGTGGDEQYF,TGTGCCAGCAGGGGGACAGGGGGCGACGAGCAGTACTTC
14,TRBV25-1,TRBJ1-6,NA,NA,CASRHPGNNSPLHF,TGTGCCAGCAGGCACCCGGGGAATAATTCACCCCTCCACTTT
15,TRBV5-1,TRBJ2-1,NA,TRBD2,CASSSREKPYNEQFF,TGCGCCAGCAGCTCGCGGGAGAAGCCCTACAATGAGCAGTTCTTC